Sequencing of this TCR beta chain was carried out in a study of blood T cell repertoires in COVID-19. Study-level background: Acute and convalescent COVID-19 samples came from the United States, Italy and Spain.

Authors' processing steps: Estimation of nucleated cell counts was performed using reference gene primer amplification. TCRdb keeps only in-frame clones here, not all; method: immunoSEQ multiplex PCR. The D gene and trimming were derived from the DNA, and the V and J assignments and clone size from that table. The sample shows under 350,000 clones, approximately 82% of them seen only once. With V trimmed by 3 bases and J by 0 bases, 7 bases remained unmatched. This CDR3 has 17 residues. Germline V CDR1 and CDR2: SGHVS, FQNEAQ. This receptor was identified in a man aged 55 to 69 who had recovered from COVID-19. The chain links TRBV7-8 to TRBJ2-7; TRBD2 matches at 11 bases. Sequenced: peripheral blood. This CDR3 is CASSLLAGGPGSYEQYF. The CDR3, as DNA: TGTGCCAGCAGCTTGTTAGCGGGAGGGCCCGGCTCCTACGAGCAGTACTTC.